A single TCR beta chain is shown here with its context. The antigen is not known. The sample comes from a study of monozygotic twins with inflammatory bowel disease. Overall study results and limits: Twins with IBD were found to have lower TCRbeta diversity (inverse Simpson) than healthy co-twins. Discordant twins had repertoire similarity that did not differ from that of concordant twins, possibly from limited power.

Around 4,000 ng of total RNA went into each TCR library. TCRdb re-called the 5' RACE reads, yielding one record per CDR3 amino acid sequence without DNA. The sample's table shows under 200,000 distinct CDR3 sequences. Sampling involved one blood draw (roughly 2.5 ml) for every donor. This CDR3 has 16 residues. Germline V CDR1 and CDR2: SGHRS, YFSETQ. The sequenced sample consisted of blood. The chain combines TRBV5-1 with TRBJ2-5; TCRdb reports TRBD1, a call that lacks DNA to check it against. The receptor was derived from a human donor with ulcerative colitis or Crohn's disease, or a healthy co-twin of an affected twin (not recorded which). CDR3 amino acids: CASSLGRGPRGETQYF.